This is a list of T cell receptor beta chains from one sample in a study of T cell repertoires in cytomegalovirus infection. Antigens for these TCRs are unknown. TCRdb independently ran MiXCR on the reads; one entry per CDR3 protein. There are about 89,000 distinct CDR3 sequences in the sample; around 32% occur only once, and approximately 75% lies in the top ten. The material sequenced was CD8+ T cells from cultured PBMCs, taken from culture after CMV antigen stimulation. The receptors come from a human donor in good health (CMV status not recorded). Some clones in this sample may be carry-over from other donors' samples. Both conserved end residues are part of each CDR3. Fields, in order: V gene, clone size, J gene, D gene, CDR3 DNA, CDR3 protein. The D gene is left open where the match is weak. The size of a clone is reported for some rows only, either as once, few or many, or as a class for expanded clones.

>TRBV27|.|TRBJ2-7|.
TGTGCCAGCACCTCCGGGAACGAGCAGTACTTC
CASTSGNEQYF
>TRBV7-8|many|TRBJ1-2|TRBD1
TGTGCCAGCACCGGGACAGACTATGGCTACACCTTC
CASTGTDYGYTF
>TRBV13|.|TRBJ1-5|.
TGTGCCAGCAGCTTAGGGCCTCAGCCCCAGCATTTT
CASSLGPQPQHF
>TRBV28|few|TRBJ1-1|.
TGTGCCAGCAGTCTCTGGGGGGGCGGCACTGAAGCTTTCTTT
CASSLWGGGTEAFF
>TRBV5-6|many|TRBJ2-7|.
TGTGCCAGCAGTCGGCCCCCCTACGAGCAGTACTTC
CASSRPPYEQYF
>TRBV27|few|TRBJ2-1|.
TGTGCCAGCAGTTTACTCCCCGGTGGGGGAAACAATGAGCAGTTCTTC
CASSLLPGGGNNEQFF
>TRBV7-6|few|TRBJ1-1|.
TGTGCCAGCAGCTTAGGCCCGGCTGAAGCTTTCTTT
CASSLGPAEAFF
>TRBV7-8|many|TRBJ1-1|.
TGTGCCAGCAGCTTAGCGCAGGTTATGAACACTGAAGCTTTCTTT
CASSLAQVMNTEAFF
>TRBV7-8|few|TRBJ2-3|TRBD2
TGTGCCAGCAGCTTTGTAATAAGCGGGGGGGGGAGCACAGATACGCAGTATTTT
CASSFVISGGGSTDTQYF
>TRBV4-1|many|TRBJ2-7|.
TGCGCCAGCAGCCAAGTACAGGGCTCCTACGAGCAGTACTTC
CASSQVQGSYEQYF
>TRBV7-9|once|TRBJ2-5|TRBD2
TGTGCCAGCAGCTTAGCGCGGGAGCGGGAGACCCAGTACTTC
CASSLARERETQYF
>TRBV27|few|TRBJ1-6|.
TGTGCCAGTTCCCCCGGAGGGCCAACCTATAATTCACCCCTCCACTTT
CASSPGGPTYNSPLHF
>TRBV4-1|many|TRBJ1-1|.
TGCGCCAGCAGCCAAGGGGGGAGTTACACTGAAGCTTTCTTT
CASSQGGSYTEAFF
>TRBV2|few|TRBJ1-1|.
TGTGCCAGCAAAGGGGGTTACACTGAAGCTTTCTTT
CASKGGYTEAFF
>TRBV28|many|TRBJ2-2|.
TGTGCCAGCAGTACAGGTGTCGGGGAGCTGTTTTTT
CASSTGVGELFF
>TRBV28|.|TRBJ2-3|TRBD2
TGTGCCAGCAACGGGGGGAAGACAGATACGCAGTATTTT
CASNGGKTDTQYF
>TRBV5-6|once|TRBJ1-5|TRBD1
TGTGCCAGCAGCCCACGACAGGGGGGAGATCAGCCCCAGCATTTT
CASSPRQGGDQPQHF
>TRBV4-2|.|TRBJ1-2|.
TGTGCCAGCAGCCAAGGGGCTGAGGTCTATGGCTACACCTTC
CASSQGAEVYGYTF
>TRBV28|.|TRBJ2-7|TRBD1
TGTGCCAGCAGTTCCCGGACAGGGGACCACGAGCAGTACTTC
CASSSRTGDHEQYF
>TRBV27|.|TRBJ1-1|TRBD1
TGTGCCAGCAGTTTAACAGGGGCGCATGAAGCTTTCTTT
CASSLTGAHEAFF
>TRBV13|.|TRBJ2-4|.
TGTGCCAGCAGCTTATTCGGCACATCGGAAAACATTCAGTACTTC
CASSLFGTSENIQYF
>TRBV7-8|many|TRBJ2-7|.
TGTGCCAGCAGCTTTTCCCACGAGCAGTACTTC
CASSFSHEQYF
>TRBV7-6|.|TRBJ2-3|.
TGTGCCAGCGGCCTAAGTCCCGGTGCAGATACGCAGTATTTT
CASGLSPGADTQYF
>TRBV19|once|TRBJ1-5|.
TGTGCCAGTAAAGGCGTTGGATTCAATCAGCCCCAGCATTTT
CASKGVGFNQPQHF
>TRBV28|once|TRBJ2-7|TRBD1
TGTGCCAGCAGTTTCGGGACAGGGGAGTACGAGCAGTACTTC
CASSFGTGEYEQYF
>TRBV19|many|TRBJ2-7|TRBD1
TGTGCCAGTAGTATCGCCGGGACAGACCAGCAGTACTTC
CASSIAGTDQQYF
>TRBV7-9|few|TRBJ2-3|TRBD2
TGTGCCAGCATCATAGCGGGGCAAAGCACAGATACGCAGTATTTT
CASIIAGQSTDTQYF
>TRBV28|.|TRBJ1-4|.
TGTGCCAGCAGCCCTATCTCCACTAATGAAAAACTGTTTTTT
CASSPISTNEKLFF
>TRBV7-8|few|TRBJ1-1|.
TGTGCCAGCAGCTTAGCGGTGACCCCTAACACCGCTTTCTTT
CASSLAVTPNTAFF
>TRBV19|.|TRBJ2-5|.
TGTGCCAGTAGTGCCGGACGAGGCGAGACCCAGTACTTC
CASSAGRGETQYF
>TRBV27|few|TRBJ2-3|.
TGTGCCAGCAGTTGGACTGGAGCTGAAGATACGCAGTATTTT
CASSWTGAEDTQYF
>TRBV5-4|.|TRBJ2-1|.
TGTGCCAGCAGCTTGGGACGGATCTTAGACAATGAGCAGTTCTTC
CASSLGRILDNEQFF
>TRBV7-6|once|TRBJ2-1|TRBD2
TGTGCCAGCAGCTTACCTAGCGGGGGGAACAATGAGCAGTTCTTC
CASSLPSGGNNEQFF
>TRBV12-3/TRBV12-4|few|TRBJ2-3|TRBD2
TGTGCCAGCAGGGAGACTAGCGGGAAAGATACGCAGTATTTT
CASRETSGKDTQYF
>TRBV6-4|many|TRBJ2-2|.
TGTGCCAGCGCAACCGGGATAAACACCGGGGAGCTGTTTTTT
CASATGINTGELFF
>TRBV6-8|.|TRBJ1-1|.
TGTGCCAGCAGACACAAACCCAGGGGAACAACTGAAGCTTTCTTT
CASRHKPRGTTEAFF
>TRBV7-2|many|TRBJ1-6|TRBD1
TGTGCCAGCAGCCGCAGCGGACAGGTGTACAATTCACCCCTCCACTTT
CASSRSGQVYNSPLHF
>TRBV12-3/TRBV12-4|once|TRBJ2-1|.
TGTGCCATTGAAGTGGGGGGGCCAGGGAATGAGCAGTTCTTC
CAIEVGGPGNEQFF
>TRBV4-2|few|TRBJ1-1|.
TGTGCCAGCAGCCAAGATAGATCGGGCGCTGAAGCTTTCTTT
CASSQDRSGAEAFF
>TRBV7-9|.|TRBJ2-7|TRBD2
TGTGCCAGCAGCCCATCGGGGGGGTGGAACTCCTACGAGCAGTACTTC
CASSPSGGWNSYEQYF
>TRBV7-8|many|TRBJ2-3|TRBD2
TGTGCCAGCAGCTACATAGCGGGGGGGGGTGCAGATACGCAGTATTTT
CASSYIAGGGADTQYF
>TRBV7-3|.|TRBJ2-7|.
TGTGCCAGCAGCCCCGACAGTAATTCAATCTACGAGCAGTACTTC
CASSPDSNSIYEQYF
>TRBV19|.|TRBJ1-1|.
TGTGCCAGTAGTCCTGATCCGACCCGAAACACTGAAGCTTTCTTT
CASSPDPTRNTEAFF
>TRBV25-1|.|TRBJ1-2|.
TGTGCCAGCAGTGAATGGGGACGTCCGGCTAACTATGGCTACACCTTC
CASSEWGRPANYGYTF
>TRBV4-1|.|TRBJ1-6|.
TGCGCCAGCAGCCAAGTTTCAGGCAGGGATCATTCACCCCTCCACTTT
CASSQVSGRDHSPLHF
>TRBV28|few|TRBJ2-3|TRBD2
TGTGCCAGCAGTTTAGGACTAGCGGGGGGCCTTGTAACCCTCGTGGCGACAGATACGCAGTATTTT
CASSLGLAGGLVTLVATDTQYF
>TRBV3-1|.|TRBJ2-1|TRBD1
TGTGCCAGCAGTCAGGGACAGGGGTATGGTAATGAGCAGTTCTTC
CASSQGQGYGNEQFF
>TRBV7-9|few|TRBJ1-6|TRBD1
TGTGCCAGCAGCTCCGGGACAGGAGTCTCACCCCTCCACTTT
CASSSGTGVSPLHF
>TRBV12-3/TRBV12-4|few|TRBJ1-1|.
TGTGCCAGCAGTTTACTCGGGAAGAACACTGAAGCTTTCTTT
CASSLLGKNTEAFF
>TRBV6-2/TRBV6-3|.|TRBJ1-1|TRBD1
TGTGCCAGCAGTTACTCCGCGGACAGGGGTGGCACTGAAGCTTTCTTT
CASSYSADRGGTEAFF
>TRBV5-1|.|TRBJ1-1|.
TGCGCCAGCAGCTTGGTGACGCCAAACCCCGGGCGGAGGGAAGAGGATGAAGCTTTCTTT
CASSLVTPNPGRREEDEAFF
>TRBV7-6|few|TRBJ2-3|.
TGTGCCAGCAGCTCAGTAGAAGATACGCAGTATTTT
CASSSVEDTQYF
>TRBV7-9|.|TRBJ1-1|TRBD1
TGTGCCAGCAGCTCTCATCCCGGGACAGCGGACACTGAAGCTTTCTTT
CASSSHPGTADTEAFF
>TRBV7-8|many|TRBJ2-3|TRBD1
TGTGCCAGCAGCTTAGGCTTTTCGACAGGGATGACAGATACGCAGTATTTT
CASSLGFSTGMTDTQYF